This T cell receptor beta chain was profiled in a study of human T cells and chemical hapten exposure. Per the original data handling: A per-sample median of roughly 96,000 TCRs was observed, with a range of roughly 20,000 to 690,600. One entry per CDR3 protein, called by TCRdb with MiXCR from the RACE reads. What appears here as the V and J calls and clone size reflects TCRdb's work, not the paper's. The table has tens of thousands of distinct CDR3 sequences, about a tenth seen once. The time point denotes: patch test 1, 2 weeks after DPC sensitization. Regarding treatment: therapeutic diphenylcyclopropenone sensitization with weekly scalp DPC. Alopecia patients deemed DPC-suitable, aged 18 to 70, excluding pregnancy. The authors' total RNA extraction used unfractionated whole blood. In its sample, this clonotype was seen a few times. Its target is unknown. The study, taken as a whole, reports: Unchanged with DPC sensitization were TCRs above 1 in 1000 frequency.

The source is a woman between 50 and 59 years old with alopecia areata. Some clones in this sample may be carry-over from other donors' samples. Sample: whole blood, taken in connection with sensitization to the hapten diphenylcyclopropenone (DPC).

This chain's CDR3 is CASSRAGTATSNTEAFF. The CDR3 region has the DNA TGTGCCAGCAGCCGTGCCGGGACAGCGACAAGTAACACTGAAGCTTTCTTT. The genes are TRBV7-9 and TRBJ1-1; 7 nucleotides agree with TRBD1. The germline gives CDR1 SEHNR, CDR2 FQNEAQ (reference sequence). The CDR3 has 17 amino acids. The V gene end was trimmed by 5 bases and the J gene end by 2 bases; junction bases not matched to a gene: 14.